The entry below describes one T cell receptor (delta chain). TCRdb assigns this DNA the protein of a much larger clone, which departs from its translation at residue 9; this likely reflects a read error, and the protein shown comes from translating the DNA. This entry belongs to a study of gamma-delta chains in newborns, infants, children. Study details: Microbial exposure reportedly drives polyclonal innate γδ T cell expansion after birth.

TCRdb redid the clone calls on the reads with CATT. Of about 1,000 delta-chain clones in the sample, 1.3% were seen once. CDR3 length: 17 amino acids. The V gene lost 0 bases and the J gene lost 3 bases, with 11 bases spanning the gap. Germline values: CDR1 GEAIGNYY, CDR2 EKD. The chain couples TRDV2 to TRDJ3; D unclear. The sample taken for sequencing was blood. The TCR comes from a child in good health. CDR3 in DNA: TGTGCCTGTGACACCCCTGACAGCTTCTGGGACACCCGACAGATGTTTTTC. It encodes CACDTPDSFWDTRQMFF.